The 18 T cell receptor beta chains given below trace back to one sample, sequenced in a study of T and B cells in COVID-19 patients. From blood, roughly 220-550 ng of genomic DNA served as TRB template. Multiplex PCR with BIOMED2 TRB-A/B primer pools amplified TRB rearrangements. One entry per CDR3 protein, called by TCRdb with MiXCR from the multiplex PCR reads. This repertoire shows about 14,000 distinct CDR3 sequences, roughly 26% found once; its top ten account for roughly 7.3%. The sample taken for sequencing was blood. The receptors were sampled from a human donor who had recovered from COVID-19.

This clonotype is medium-sized (0.01 to 0.1%) by share. The gene calls are TRBV19 and TRBJ2-7; 9 bases map to TRBD1. The V segment lost 5 bases and the J segment 5 bases; nucleotides outside the gene matches: 10. The CDR3 extends over 15 amino acids. Per the germline V gene, CDR1 is LNHDA and CDR2 is SQIVND (reference sequence). DNA of the CDR3: TGTGCCAGTAGTTCTACCGGGACAGGGATCCACGAGCAGTACTTC. Its translation: CASSSTGTGIHEQYF.

The sample holds a few counts of this clonotype. The rearrangement links TRBV12-3 or TRBV12-4 to TRBJ1-1; D unresolved. V gave up 3 bases and J gave up 1 base, with 6 bases separating them. This CDR3 has 13 residues. The CDR3 DNA is TGTGCCAGCAGTTTGAGCCAGAACACTGAAGCTTTCTTT. It codes for CASSLSQNTEAFF.

The CDR3 protein is CATIRGKTQYF. Written as DNA, the CDR3 is TGTGCCACCATCCGAGGAAAGACCCAGTACTTC. The V gene is TRBV6-5, the J gene TRBJ2-5, with D unclear. V lost 10 bases and J 6 bases, leaving 12 bases between the germline ends. Per germline, CDR1 MNHEY and CDR2 SVGAGI. This CDR3 has 11 amino acids.

The V call is TRBV6-5, the J call TRBJ1-3; TRBD1 agrees at 7 bases. The CDR3 covers 18 residues. V was pared by 2 bases and J by 0 bases, with 10 bases of the junction left unmatched. CDR1 and CDR2 from the germline V gene are MNHEY and SVGAGI. The DNA of the CDR3 is TGTGCCAGCAGTTACCTCCTGGACAGGTCCCTCTCTGGAAACACCATATATTTT. The encoded protein is CASSYLLDRSLSGNTIYF.

By share, this clonotype counts as medium-sized. The chain is built from TRBV29-1 and TRBJ1-1; a possible D gene is TRBD1 (5 bases). Germline CDR1 is SQVTM and CDR2 is ANQGSEA. Trimming shortened V by 7 bases and J by 7 bases, and 16 bases separated the two germline ends. The CDR3 has 12 amino acids. CDR3: CSGTRSGGEAFF. In nucleotides, the CDR3 is TGCAGCGGTACGAGGAGTGGGGGTGAAGCTTTCTTT. The whole variable domain, remainder taken from reference TRBV29-1 and TRBJ1-1, is SAVISQKPSRDICQRGTSLTIQCQVDSQVTMMFWYRQQPGQSLTLIATANQGSEATYESGFVIDKFPISRPNLTFSTLTVSNMSPEDSSIYLCSGTRSGGEAFFGQGTRLTVV.

The chain carries TRBV24-1 and TRBJ1-2; TRBD1 matches at 8 bases. CDR1 KGHDR and CDR2 SFDVKD come from the germline V gene. The CDR3 length is 17 residues. J gave up 0 bases and V 5 bases, and 10 bases lay outside the gene matches. The CDR3: CATSGLTGGSANYGYTF. CDR3 DNA: TGTGCCACCAGTGGCCTCACAGGGGGGTCGGCTAACTATGGCTACACCTTC.

By share, this clonotype counts as medium-sized. The V gene is TRBV29-1, the J gene TRBJ1-2; D gene unclear. Germline CDR1 is SQVTM and CDR2 is ANQGSEA. CDR3 length: 14 amino acids. Between the trimmed V and J ends, which lost 3 bases and 3 bases, there was a span of 14 bases. The CDR3 DNA sequence: TGCAGCGTTGAGGGCTCCGCGCTCGACTATGGCTACACCTTC. Its translation is CSVEGSALDYGYTF. The whole variable domain, remainder taken from reference TRBV29-1 and TRBJ1-2, is SAVISQKPSRDICQRGTSLTIQCQVDSQVTMMFWYRQQPGQSLTLIATANQGSEATYESGFVIDKFPISRPNLTFSTLTVSNMSPEDSSIYLCSVEGSALDYGYTFGSGTRLTVV.

This clonotype was detected ten times or more. The chain joins TRBV5-5 to TRBJ2-2; no clear D. Germline V gene sequence: CDR1 SGHKS, CDR2 YYEKEE (reference sequence). V was trimmed by 0 bases and J by 3 bases, leaving 15 bases between them. The CDR3 has 17 residues. In nucleotides, the CDR3 is TGTGCCAGCAGCTTGGGTAGGGTGATGGTTTACACCGGGGAGCTGTTTTTT. Translation gives CASSLGRVMVYTGELFF.

In this sample, this clonotype turned up a few times. This chain uses TRBV20-1 with TRBJ2-5, with 7 positions matching TRBD1. The junction had 5 bases not matched to a gene; V was cut back by 1 base and J by 0 bases. The germline V gene has CDR1 DFQATT and CDR2 SNEGSKA (reference sequence). The CDR3 spans 15 residues. CDR3 sequence (DNA): TGCAGTGCTAGAGGGGACAGCGTGTACCAAGAGACCCAGTACTTC. Protein product: CSARGDSVYQETQYF.

This clonotype was seen a handful of times. The chain uses TRBV7-6 and TRBJ2-1; D not resolved. The CDR3 loop spans 12 amino acids. The V and J ends lost 2 bases and 9 bases respectively, with 8 bases between them. The germline V gene encodes CDR1 SGHVS and CDR2 FNYEAQ. CDR3 residues: CASSLSLGEQFF. DNA for the CDR3: TGTGCCAGCAGCTTAAGCCTGGGTGAGCAGTTCTTC.

The chain combines TRBV6-6 with TRBJ2-1, with 12 nucleotides matching TRBD2. The CDR3 is made up of 15 amino acids. V shed 6 bases, J shed 8 bases, and the junction held 8 bases outside the gene matches. The germline CDR1 and CDR2 sequences are MNHNY and SVGAGI (reference sequence). CDR3 protein: CASSWTSGIGDEQFF. CDR3 DNA: TGTGCCAGCAGCTGGACTAGCGGGATAGGCGATGAGCAGTTCTTC.

This clonotype was recorded at least ten times. The V gene is TRBV6-2 or TRBV6-3, the J gene TRBJ2-3; D gene uncertain. The CDR3 totals 13 residues. Trimming removed 4 bases from V and 8 bases from J, with 13 bases in between. Germline V gives CDR1 MNHEY, CDR2 SVGEGT. CDR3: CASSSLRMATQYF. CDR3 coding DNA: TGTGCCAGCAGTTCGCTACGGATGGCTACGCAGTATTTT.

The table lists this clonotype with a few counts. This sequence joins TRBV6-5 and TRBJ2-1; possibly TRBD1 or TRBD2 for D (5 bases each). In germline, CDR1 is MNHEY, CDR2 SVGAGI. Trimming took off 2 bases at V and 7 bases at J, with 15 bases between the two ends. The CDR3 spans 15 residues. The CDR3 DNA is TGTGCCAGCAGTTACATTCAACTAGAGGGGAATGAGCAGTTCTTC. Translated: CASSYIQLEGNEQFF.

This clonotype rates as medium-sized. The rearrangement uses TRBV19 and TRBJ2-7; no firm D call. This CDR3 comprises 14 residues. V was clipped by 5 bases and J by 3 bases, with 14 bases between them. Germline loops: CDR1 LNHDA, CDR2 SQIVND (reference sequence). CDR3 DNA: TGTGCCAGTAGTGTGACCATATCCCTCTACGAGCAGTACTTC. Translated: CASSVTISLYEQYF.

This clonotype is labeled as medium-sized. This chain uses TRBV6-5 with TRBJ2-7; TRBD1 agrees at 9 bases. The CDR3 sequence is 15 residues long. The germline CDR1 and CDR2 sequences are MNHEY and SVGAGI. With 2 bases clipped from V and 6 bases from J, the junction kept 8 bases outside the gene matches. The CDR3 loop reads CASSYARDRVVEQYF. The CDR3 DNA follows: TGTGCCAGCAGTTACGCCAGGGACAGGGTTGTCGAGCAGTACTTC.

This clonotype has only one observation. The chain recombines TRBV20-1 with TRBJ2-1; no clear D. V was shortened by 3 bases and J by 0 bases, with 9 bases between the two germline ends. This CDR3 is built from 14 residues. Germline V gene lookup returns CDR1 DFQATT and CDR2 SNEGSKA (reference sequence). DNA for the CDR3: TGCAGTGCTAGTTTCGCGAGCTCCTACAATGAGCAGTTCTTC. Protein product: CSASFASSYNEQFF.

By sample fraction, this clonotype is medium-sized. The rearrangement uses TRBV19 and TRBJ2-5, with a possible D match to TRBD1 (5 bases). Trimming took 6 bases from V and 4 from J, leaving 18 bases between them. Germline assignment: CDR1 LNHDA and CDR2 SQIVND (reference sequence). The CDR3 runs 15 residues. The CDR3 sequence is CASSPTVLVGETQYF. The CDR3 DNA reads TGTGCCAGTAGCCCGACAGTCCTGGTGGGAGAGACCCAGTACTTC.

The gene calls are TRBV6-1 and TRBJ2-3; weak D call: TRBD2 (6 bases). This CDR3 is built from 15 residues. CDR1 is MNHNS and CDR2 is SASEGT in the germline V gene. V was clipped by 1 base and J by 1 base, with 9 bases between them. The CDR3 DNA sequence: TGTGCCAGCAGTGAAGGGGGGGTTGGCACAGATACGCAGTATTTT. Amino acids: CASSEGGVGTDTQYF.